This T cell receptor (beta chain) was documented in a study of blood T cell repertoires in COVID-19. The data were produced by immunoSEQ multiplex PCR, yet TCRdb's version contains in-frame clones alone and is incomplete. The data contain about 190,000 clones, nearly 90% of them seen just once; the ten biggest clones take up 6.2%. Germline CDR1 reads MNHEY; CDR2 reads SMNVEV (reference sequence). The CDR3 runs to 17 residues. V dropped 5 bases and J dropped 5; count of bases not matched to a gene: 17. J is TRBJ2-5 and V is TRBV27, with 7 positions matching TRBD1. The receptor was isolated from a middle-aged woman who had recovered from COVID-19. The specimen was peripheral blood. The CDR3 sequence is CASSATGQPDIAETQYF. In nucleotides, the CDR3 is TGTGCCAGCAGTGCTACGGGACAGCCGGATATCGCGGAGACCCAGTACTTC.